The TCR beta chain under discussion was sequenced for a study of a mutant IDH1 vaccine in newly diagnosed glioma. Produced via immunoSEQ multiplex PCR; TCRdb's table is partial and in-frame only. The table has approximately 100,000 clones, about nine tenths seen once. CDR3 size: 13 residues. V shed 6 bases and J 6 bases; nucleotides not matched to a gene: 7. From germline, CDR1 is SGHAT and CDR2 FQNNGV. Notes on this clone: Its matching antigen is unknown.

Time point defined: week 47, end of study. Doses consisted of 300 ug of mutant IDH1 20-mer peptide each, paired with topical imiquimod. The sequenced sample was PBMCs, obtained from a glioma patient whose treatment included an IDH1 peptide vaccine. This chain joins TRBV11-2 and TRBJ1-2; 7 nucleotides agree with TRBD1. This clonotype was sampled from a woman between 45 and 65 years old with glioma. CDR3 sequence (DNA): TGTGCCAGCAGGAGGGACAGTTCAAATGGCTACACCTTC. Encoded protein: CASRRDSSNGYTF.